The following is a T cell receptor (beta chain) sequence with its context. This specimen comes from a study of blood T cell repertoires in COVID-19. Study in general: T cells, B-cell-depleted T cells, or PBMCs provided the cDNA or gDNA that served as material.

The V segment lost 2 bases and the J segment 8 bases; nucleotides outside the gene matches: 4. The germline V gene encodes CDR1 LNHNV and CDR2 YYDKDF (reference sequence). CDR3 length: 15 residues. Per the authors' pipeline: Amplifying reference gene primers gave estimates of nucleated cell counts. Method: immunoSEQ multiplex PCR; TCRdb's copy keeps in-frame clones and lacks some. V, J and clone size derive from that table, while D and trimming were established from the DNA sequence. The repertoire holds about 150,000 clones, with under 80% as singletons. Specimen: peripheral blood. The origin of this receptor is a man in his 60s with acute or convalescent COVID-19. The V gene is TRBV15, the J gene TRBJ2-1; 12 nucleotides match TRBD2. The CDR3 DNA reads TGTGCCACCAGCAGAAGGACTAGCGGGAACGATGAGCAGTTCTTC. This translates into CATSRRTSGNDEQFF.